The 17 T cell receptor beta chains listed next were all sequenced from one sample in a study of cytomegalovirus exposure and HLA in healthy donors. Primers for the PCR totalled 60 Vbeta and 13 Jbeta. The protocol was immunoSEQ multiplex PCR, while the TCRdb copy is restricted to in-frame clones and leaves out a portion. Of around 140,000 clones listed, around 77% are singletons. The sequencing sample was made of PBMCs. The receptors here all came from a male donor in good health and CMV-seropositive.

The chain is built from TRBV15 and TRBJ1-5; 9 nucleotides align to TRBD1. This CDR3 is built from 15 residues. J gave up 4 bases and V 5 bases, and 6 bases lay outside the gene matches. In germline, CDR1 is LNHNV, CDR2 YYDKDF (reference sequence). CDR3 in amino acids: CATSGDRVNNQPQHF. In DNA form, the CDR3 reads TGTGCCACCAGCGGGGACAGGGTAAATAATCAGCCCCAGCATTTT.

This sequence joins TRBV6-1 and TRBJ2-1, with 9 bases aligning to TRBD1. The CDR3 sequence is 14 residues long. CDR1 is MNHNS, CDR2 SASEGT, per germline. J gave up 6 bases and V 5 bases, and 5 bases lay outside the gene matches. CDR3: CASSPGTGPNEQFF. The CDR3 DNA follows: TGTGCCAGCAGTCCCGGGACAGGGCCCAATGAGCAGTTCTTC.

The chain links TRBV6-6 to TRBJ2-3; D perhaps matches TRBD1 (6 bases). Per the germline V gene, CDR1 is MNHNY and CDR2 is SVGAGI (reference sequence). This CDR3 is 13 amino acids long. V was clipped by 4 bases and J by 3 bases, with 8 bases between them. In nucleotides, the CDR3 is TGTGCCAGCAGTTCTACAGGGACAGATACGCAGTATTTT. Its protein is CASSSTGTDTQYF.

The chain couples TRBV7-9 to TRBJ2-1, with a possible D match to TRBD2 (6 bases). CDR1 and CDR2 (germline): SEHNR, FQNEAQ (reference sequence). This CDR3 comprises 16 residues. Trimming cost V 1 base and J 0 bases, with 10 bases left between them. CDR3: CASSLGRGRSYNEQFF. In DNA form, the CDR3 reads TGTGCCAGCAGCTTAGGGCGGGGCCGCTCCTACAATGAGCAGTTCTTC.

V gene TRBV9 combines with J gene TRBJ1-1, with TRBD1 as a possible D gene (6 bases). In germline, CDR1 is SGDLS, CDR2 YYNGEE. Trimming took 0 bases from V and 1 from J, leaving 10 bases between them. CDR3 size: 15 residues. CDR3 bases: TGTGCCAGCAGCGTAGCGGGCAGGGGGAACACTGAAGCTTTCTTT. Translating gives CASSVAGRGNTEAFF.

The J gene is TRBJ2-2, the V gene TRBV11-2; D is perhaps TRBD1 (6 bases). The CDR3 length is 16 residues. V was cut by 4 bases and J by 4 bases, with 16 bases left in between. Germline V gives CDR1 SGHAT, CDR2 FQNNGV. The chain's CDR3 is CASSSIRGSITGELFF. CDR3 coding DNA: TGTGCCAGCAGCTCCATCAGGGGATCGATCACCGGGGAGCTGTTTTTT.

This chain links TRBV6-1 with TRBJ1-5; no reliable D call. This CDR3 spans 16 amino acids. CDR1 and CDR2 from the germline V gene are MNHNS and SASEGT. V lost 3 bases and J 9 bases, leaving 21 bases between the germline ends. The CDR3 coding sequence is TGTGCCAGCAGTGATCCGACGGGGTCACCCCTCGGGCCCCAGCATTTT. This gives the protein CASSDPTGSPLGPQHF.

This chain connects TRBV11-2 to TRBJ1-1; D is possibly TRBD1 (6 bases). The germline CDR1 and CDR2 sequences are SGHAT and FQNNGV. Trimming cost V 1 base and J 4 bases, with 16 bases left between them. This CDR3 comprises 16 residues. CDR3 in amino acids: CASSLVSQGHGTEAFF. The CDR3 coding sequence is TGTGCCAGCAGCTTAGTATCTCAGGGGCATGGCACTGAAGCTTTCTTT. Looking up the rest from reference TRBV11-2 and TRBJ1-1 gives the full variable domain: EAGVAQSPRYKIIEKRQSVAFWCNPISGHATLYWYQQILGQGPKLLIQFQNNGVVDDSQLPKDRFSAERLKGVDSTLKIQPAKLEDSAVYLCASSLVSQGHGTEAFFGQGTRLTVV.

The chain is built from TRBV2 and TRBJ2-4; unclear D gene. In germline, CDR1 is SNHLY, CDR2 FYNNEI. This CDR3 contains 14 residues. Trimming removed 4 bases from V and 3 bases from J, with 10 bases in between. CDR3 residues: CASSGIRGKNIQYF. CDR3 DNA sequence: TGTGCCAGCAGTGGCATTAGAGGCAAAAACATTCAGTACTTC.

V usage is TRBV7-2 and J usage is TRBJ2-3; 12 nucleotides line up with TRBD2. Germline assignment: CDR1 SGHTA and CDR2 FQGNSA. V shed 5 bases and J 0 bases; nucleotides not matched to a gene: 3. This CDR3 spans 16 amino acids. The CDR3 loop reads CASSLGLAGSTDTQYF. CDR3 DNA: TGTGCCAGCAGCCTCGGACTAGCGGGGAGCACAGATACGCAGTATTTT. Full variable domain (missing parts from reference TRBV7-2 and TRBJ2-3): GAGVSQSPSNKVTEKGKDVELRCDPISGHTALYWYRQSLGQGLEFLIYFQGNSAPDKSGLPSDRFSAERTGGSVSTLTIQRTQQEDSAVYLCASSLGLAGSTDTQYFGPGTRLTVL.

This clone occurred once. The CDR3 loop reads CASSSRGDQPQHF. The CDR3 DNA reads as TGTGCCAGCAGCTCCCGGGGGGATCAGCCCCAGCATTTT. The V and J genes are TRBV7-9 and TRBJ1-5; a weak D match, TRBD1 (5 bases). The ends were cut back, 4 bases at V and 5 bases at J, with 9 bases in the middle. Per the germline V gene, CDR1 is SEHNR and CDR2 is FQNEAQ (reference sequence). The CDR3 totals 13 residues.

For the CDR3, the DNA is TGTGCCAGCTCACCAGGGACAGGAGACTCCTACGAGCAGTACTTC. It specifies CASSPGTGDSYEQYF. This chain links TRBV18 with TRBJ2-7, with 8 bases fitting TRBD1. There are 15 residues in the CDR3. V lost 2 bases to trimming and J lost 0 bases; unmatched junction nucleotides: 3. The germline V gene encodes CDR1 KGHSH and CDR2 LQKENI. Combining the CDR3 with reference TRBV18 and TRBJ2-7 gives the whole variable domain NAGVMQNPRHLVRRRGQEARLRCSPMKGHSHVYWYRQLPEEGLKFMVYLQKENIIDESGMPKERFSAEFPKEGPSILRIQQVVRGDSAAYFCASSPGTGDSYEQYFGPGTRLTVT.

CDR3 in amino acids: CASSFEAAGGDTQYF. The DNA for the CDR3 is TGTGCCAGCAGTTTTGAGGCGGCAGGGGGGGATACGCAGTATTTT. The chain combines TRBV27 with TRBJ2-3, with D tentatively TRBD1 (7 bases). CDR3 size: 15 residues. V lost 3 bases and J 6 bases, leaving 16 bases between the germline ends. From germline, CDR1 is MNHEY and CDR2 SMNVEV (reference sequence).

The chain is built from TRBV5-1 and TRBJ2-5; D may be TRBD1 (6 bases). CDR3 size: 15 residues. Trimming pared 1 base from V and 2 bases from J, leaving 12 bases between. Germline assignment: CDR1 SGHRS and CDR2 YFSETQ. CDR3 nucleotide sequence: TGCGCCAGCAGCTTGCTAGTGGACAGTCAAGAGACCCAGTACTTC. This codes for CASSLLVDSQETQYF.

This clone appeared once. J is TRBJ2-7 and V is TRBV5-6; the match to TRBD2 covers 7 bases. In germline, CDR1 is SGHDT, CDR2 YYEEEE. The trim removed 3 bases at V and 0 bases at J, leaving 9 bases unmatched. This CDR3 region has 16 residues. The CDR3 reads CASSSPGGGGSYEQYF. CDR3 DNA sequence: TGTGCCAGCAGCTCCCCTGGGGGGGGAGGCTCCTACGAGCAGTACTTC.

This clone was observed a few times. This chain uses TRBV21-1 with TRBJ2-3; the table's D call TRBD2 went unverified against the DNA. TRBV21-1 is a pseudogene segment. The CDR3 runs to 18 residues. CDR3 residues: CASSKRLERGGGTDTQYF. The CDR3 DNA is TGTGCCAGCAGTAAACGATTGGAGCGTGGCGGGGGTACAGATACGCAGTATTTT.

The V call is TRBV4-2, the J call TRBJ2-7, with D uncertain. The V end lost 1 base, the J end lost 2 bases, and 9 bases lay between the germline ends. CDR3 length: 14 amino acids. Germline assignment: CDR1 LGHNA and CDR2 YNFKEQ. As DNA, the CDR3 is TGTGCCAGCAGCCAAGCGACTGATACCTACGAGCAGTACTTC. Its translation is CASSQATDTYEQYF.